These 14 T cell receptor beta chains originate from one sample sequenced in a study of response to subunit inactivated influenza vaccine listed by TCRdb under 2018. Library prep was done by RT-PCR. TCRdb names Illumina HiSeq 2500 as the instrument used. TCRdb redid the processing of the public reads, applying fastp at Q25 and MiXCR, and retained in-frame beta chains. A single entry per CDR3 protein holds the most common genes and DNA from its merged rows. Here the sample has around 710,000 distinct CDR3 sequences; 11% to 15% occur a single time. 6.5% to 8.5% of the sample comes from the top ten. Sample: PBMCs from blood, taken around 15 days before vaccination. All receptors come from a man aged 45-60 years who received an inactivated influenza vaccine. Donor details come from another sample of the same person, matched by shared clones.

CDR3 sequence reads: CSAKPGLARDTQYF. The DNA for the CDR3 is TGCAGTGCTAAGCCGGGACTAGCGCGAGATACGCAGTATTTT. This chain links TRBV20-1 with TRBJ2-3, with 10 bases lining up with TRBD2. CDR3 length equals 14 residues. Trimming cost V 4 bases and J 5 bases; bases outside gene matches: 6. Germline assignment: CDR1 DFQATT and CDR2 SNEGSKA (reference sequence).

The genes are TRBV14 and TRBJ2-7; 10 bases line up with TRBD2. J gave up 2 bases and V 1 base, and 2 bases lay outside the gene matches. The germline gives CDR1 SGHDN, CDR2 FVKESK. There are 15 residues in the CDR3. CDR3 loop: CASSQGTSGAYEQYF. In DNA, the CDR3 is TGTGCCAGCAGCCAAGGGACTAGCGGTGCCTACGAGCAGTACTTC.

The J gene is TRBJ1-5, the V gene TRBV27; a weak D match, TRBD1 (5 bases). Germline assignment: CDR1 MNHEY and CDR2 SMNVEV (reference sequence). Trimming stripped 0 bases from V and 0 bases from J, with 9 bases between. The CDR3 consists of 16 residues. Here the CDR3 reads CASSLSSRVSNQPQHF. CDR3 DNA sequence: TGTGCCAGCAGTTTATCTTCCAGGGTTAGCAATCAGCCCCAGCATTTT.

This chain joins TRBV18 and TRBJ2-7; TRBD2 might be the D (6 bases). The CDR3 extends over 15 amino acids. V lost 3 bases, J lost 5 bases, and 17 bases lay in between. Germline V lookup: CDR1 KGHSH, CDR2 LQKENI. The CDR3 protein is CASSPRRGTGDEQYF. DNA for the CDR3: TGTGCCAGCTCACCTAGGAGGGGCACGGGGGACGAGCAGTACTTC. Combining the CDR3 with reference TRBV18 and TRBJ2-7 gives the whole variable domain NAGVMQNPRHLVRRRGQEARLRCSPMKGHSHVYWYRQLPEEGLKFMVYLQKENIIDESGMPKERFSAEFPKEGPSILRIQQVVRGDSAAYFCASSPRRGTGDEQYFGPGTRLTVT.

V is TRBV27 and J is TRBJ2-1; the match to TRBD1 covers 9 bases. CDR1 and CDR2 from the germline V gene are MNHEY and SMNVEV (reference sequence). This CDR3 region has 15 residues. Trimming at V came to 4 bases and at J to 6 bases, leaving 7 bases not matched to a gene. The CDR3 bases are TGTGCCAGCAGTTCGGGGACAGGGTTTTTCAATGAGCAGTTCTTC. It translates to CASSSGTGFFNEQFF.

This chain uses TRBV27 with TRBJ2-6; D remains unclear. This CDR3 has 15 residues. Germline V lookup: CDR1 MNHEY, CDR2 SMNVEV (reference sequence). The germline V and J ends were trimmed by 6 bases and 0 bases, with 9 bases remaining between them. The CDR3 region has the DNA TGTGCCAGCAGCCGCGCCAGCTCTGGGGCCAACGTCCTGACTTTC. Encoded protein: CASSRASSGANVLTF.

J is TRBJ2-7 and V is TRBV9; a weak D match, TRBD1 (6 bases). The CDR3 has 15 residues. V lost 0 bases and J lost 2, with 12 bases in between. Germline lookup yields CDR1 SGDLS and CDR2 YYNGEE. The CDR3 DNA reads as TGTGCCAGCAGCGTAGGTCCCAGGGGACCCTACGAGCAGTACTTC. It is translated as CASSVGPRGPYEQYF.

The chain couples TRBV9 to TRBJ1-2, with no clear D. The CDR3 extends over 15 amino acids. Between the trimmed V and J ends, which lost 0 bases and 9 bases, there was a span of 18 bases. Germline lookup yields CDR1 SGDLS and CDR2 YYNGEE. CDR3 sequence reads: CASSVDQARYRSYTF. The CDR3 coding sequence is TGTGCCAGCAGCGTAGACCAAGCCAGGTATAGGAGCTACACCTTC. Full variable domain (remainder filled in from reference TRBV9 and TRBJ1-2): DSGVTQTPKHLITATGQRVTLRCSPRSGDLSVYWYQQSLDQGLQFLIQYYNGEERAKGNILERFSAQQFPDLHSELNLSSLELGDSALYFCASSVDQARYRSYTFGSGTRLTVV.

This clonotype showed up many times. V gene TRBV7-8 combines with J gene TRBJ2-1; 10 nucleotides agree with TRBD1. Trimming cost V 4 bases and J 3 bases; bases outside gene matches: 12. There are 18 residues in the CDR3. Germline V lookup: CDR1 SGHVS, CDR2 FQNEAQ. The chain's CDR3 is CASSSHHFDRGLYNEQFF. In nucleotides, the CDR3 is TGTGCCAGCAGCTCGCACCACTTCGACAGGGGGCTCTACAATGAGCAGTTCTTC.

This clonotype has a handful of counts. CDR3 nucleotide sequence: TGTGCCAGCAGCCAAATGGACGCGAGACAGATGAAGCTGTTTTTT. Its protein product is CASSQMDARQMKLFF. The chain has TRBV28 and TRBJ2-2, with TRBD1 as a possible D gene (5 bases). With 6 bases removed from V and 12 bases from J, the gap between germline ends came to 23 bases. The CDR3 loop spans 15 amino acids. Per the germline V gene, CDR1 is MDHEN and CDR2 is SYDVKM.

This clonotype was counted a few times. The rearrangement uses TRBV5-1 and TRBJ2-7; 10 nucleotides align to TRBD2. This CDR3 has 17 residues. Germline CDR1 reads SGHRS; CDR2 reads YFSETQ. Losses at the gene ends were 1 base for V and 2 bases for J; bases not matched to a gene: 9. The CDR3 here is CASSLPSGGLTTYEQYF. In DNA form, the CDR3 reads TGCGCCAGCAGCTTGCCTAGCGGGGGCCTTACTACCTACGAGCAGTACTTC.

The sample holds many counts of this clonotype. This chain uses TRBV7-8 with TRBJ1-5; no clear D. Trimming took off 5 bases at V and 2 bases at J, with 13 bases between the two ends. CDR3 length: 15 residues. Germline V gives CDR1 SGHVS, CDR2 FQNEAQ. The CDR3 loop is CASSLLAGRNQPQHF. The CDR3 bases are TGTGCCAGCAGCCTCCTGGCAGGCCGCAATCAGCCCCAGCATTTT.

The sample holds many counts of this clonotype. The chain joins TRBV24-1 to TRBJ2-2, with 8 positions matching TRBD1. The CDR3 is 16 residues long. Trimming at V came to 2 bases and at J to 1 base, leaving 2 bases not matched to a gene. The V gene's germline CDR1 is KGHDR and CDR2 SFDVKD. This CDR3 is CATSDSGTGNTGELFF. The CDR3 DNA reads as TGTGCCACCAGTGATTCCGGGACAGGGAACACCGGGGAGCTGTTTTTT.

At least ten counts were recorded for this clonotype. At one of its ends the junction is not consistent with the germline gene, which may arise from a read error. The chain carries TRBV5-1 and TRBJ2-5; 12 positions agree with TRBD2. The CDR3 spans 15 residues. The germline V gene encodes CDR1 SGHRS and CDR2 YFSETQ. The CDR3 region has the DNA TGTGCCAGCAGCTTGGAACTAGCGGGAGGAGAGACCCAGTACTTC. It specifies CASSLELAGGETQYF.